This entry features one T cell receptor (beta chain) sequence. The ends were cut back, 4 bases at V and 2 bases at J, with 8 bases in the middle. Germline V gene lookup returns CDR1 SGHRS and CDR2 YFSETQ. CDR3 length: 13 amino acids. The sample originates from a study of glioma-infiltrating T cells after dendritic cell vaccination. Study as a whole: Samples are from glioblastoma patients in Phase I and II dendritic cell vaccine trials. Between about 2002 and 2013, patients got autologous tumor lysate-pulsed dendritic cell vaccines.

The PCR used 60 V beta and 13 J beta primers. The assay was immunoSEQ multiplex PCR, and TCRdb's table has in-frame clones only and misses some. This table holds approximately 67,000 clones, about four fifths found once. PBMC sampling occurred before vaccination, two weeks after the third dose, and at progression. This specimen was blood, taken before dendritic cell vaccination. This chain connects TRBV5-1 to TRBJ2-3, with D maybe TRBD2 (5 bases). This sequence originates from a human donor with glioblastoma. The CDR3 DNA reads TGCGCCAGCAGCCCGGGATTCACAGATACGCAGTATTTT. This translates into CASSPGFTDTQYF. The full variable domain, with the rest looked up from reference TRBV5-1 and TRBJ2-3, is KAGVTQTPRYLIKTRGQQVTLSCSPISGHRSVSWYQQTPGQGLQFLFEYFSETQRNKGNFPGRFSGRQFSNSRSEMNVSTLELGDSALYLCASSPGFTDTQYFGPGTRLTVL.